This entry describes one T cell receptor beta chain. Its binding antigen is unknown. Nothing much larger sits one base from this clone, and base qualities are not available. Every donor in the study was a healthy Caucasian. The twin cohort consisted of three pairs of female monozygotic twins, all aged roughly 18 to 29 years. Positive isolation kits from Invitrogen were used to isolate the CD4+ and CD8+ T cell populations. Looking up the germline V gene (reference sequence) yields CDR1 DFQATT and CDR2 SNEGSKA. V ends up 3 bases short and J 6 bases short, with an unmatched junction base count of 13. The CDR3 runs 17 amino acids, cysteine and phenylalanine included. Only the CDR3 portion is preserved as DNA: 51 bases, with reading frame beginning at the first base. The library relied on 5' RACE. The reads were generated on an Illumina HiSeq 2000. A universal primer binding site was added through template switching, and the final cDNA carried a unique molecular identifier so that TCR cDNA molecules could be counted accurately. Specific primers in the conserved constant-segment region were used to synthesize first-strand cDNA for TCR alpha and beta chains. To control for contamination, each cDNA library was double barcoded with a SMART-Mk sample barcode plus Illumina barcodes. TruSeq adapter sequences and Illumina sample barcodes were added in two successive PCR steps. The TCR alpha and beta cDNA libraries were sequenced on the Illumina HiSeq platform using custom primers. The authors' analysis ran thus. MiGEC processed the raw reads to extract unique molecular identifiers, while MiXCR was used to determine the CDR3 positions. For each individual, recombination models were inferred using an EM algorithm with the repgenHMM and IGoR tools. Shared clonotype analysis was performed with the tcR package in R, normalizing sharing by the product of cloneset sizes. To study raw recombination without the effects of thymic and clonal selection, out-of-frame nonproductive sequences were analyzed. In-frame beta chains were kept once TCRdb had trimmed the public reads at Q25 with fastp and called clones with MiXCR. For every CDR3 protein sequence, its rows merge into one entry that carries the most common genes and DNA. The V and J calls and clone size come from TCRdb's table, not from the authors' own analysis. Present in this sample are about 550,000 distinct CDR3 sequences, about 22% of which were seen just once. 0.4% to 0.6% of the sample comes from the top ten.

This sample was taken from a study of identical twins (dated by TCRdb to the mid-2010s). For the wider study: To test whether fetal clonotypes persist, this study deep-sequenced TCR alpha and beta repertoires from monozygotic twins, from unrelated adults of various ages, and from cord blood. To rule out contamination, the twin experiments were replicated at different times with different library preparation protocols.

General conclusions and limits of the study: A weaker excess of twin sharing was found in beta out-of-frame sequences because the signal-to-noise ratio was lowered by fewer shared sequences. Out-of-frame TCR alpha sharing in monozygotic twins was systematically underestimated by recombination models, whereas sharing between unrelated individuals was in agreement with the recombination models. Abundant cord blood beta clonotypes had fewer insertions, young adult naive repertoires showed a similar but weaker trend, and memory repertoires showed no such trend. Invariant T cells such as MAIT and iNKT could partly confound zero-insertion analyses, though diverse VJ usage argued against this for most clonotypes. Compared with coincidental sharing between unrelated individuals, out-of-frame TCR alpha sequences shared between twins had an excess of sequences with low generation probability. Conclusions relied on cross-sectional statistical analysis, since the same donors could not be followed over many years.

The same data also contributed to another study, on yellow fever vaccine responses in identical twins. Reported in the second study: The authors reported that the T cell response to vaccination in identical twins appeared partly convergent and partly personalized. In the study, vaccine-responding T cell clones were precisely tracked in identical twins.

The sequenced sample was CD4+ T cells sorted from blood. The chain links TRBV20-1 with TRBJ2-7, with 14 junctional bases fitting TRBD2. This clonotype originated in a woman between 18 and 30 years old in good health. The DNA reads TGCAGTGCTAGCAAGACTAGCGGGAGGGGAGTGTCGTCCGAGCAGTACTTC. Its coded protein is CSASKTSGRGVSSEQYF.